A single sample is the source of the 3 T cell receptor beta chains below, sequenced in a study of neurological immune-mediated disorders. TCRdb called the 5' RACE reads again in MiXCR, with one record for every CDR3 protein. The sample includes more than 45,000 distinct CDR3 sequences, under 4.5% of them seen just once. Sequencing was performed on PBMCs. Receptor source: a woman aged 30 to 39 with multiple sclerosis.

This clonotype was seen ten or more times. This rearrangement joins TRBV5-1 to TRBJ2-3; 13 nucleotides align to TRBD2. The V and J ends lost 4 bases and 5 bases, in that order; junction bases with no gene match: 4. Per germline, CDR1 SGHRS and CDR2 YFSETQ. This CDR3 is built from 15 residues. CDR3 region: CASSLGLAGVDTQYF. DNA of the CDR3: TGCGCCAGCAGCCTCGGACTAGCGGGAGTAGATACGCAGTATTTT.

There are many counts of this clonotype. V and J are TRBV20-1 and TRBJ1-1; possibly TRBD1 for D (5 bases). V lost 0 bases to trimming and J lost 8 bases, with 13 bases between them. Per germline, CDR1 DFQATT and CDR2 SNEGSKA (reference sequence). The CDR3 covers 13 residues. The CDR3 DNA is TGCAGTGCTAGAGAGGGGGGGGGACTCGAAGCTTTCTTT. Protein: CSAREGGGLEAFF.

In this sample, this clonotype turned up many times. V and J are TRBV12-3 or TRBV12-4 and TRBJ1-1, with D perhaps TRBD1 (5 bases). CDR3 length: 12 residues. Trimming removed 2 bases from V and 11 bases from J, with 12 bases in between. The CDR3 coding sequence is TGTGCCAGCAGTTTAAATGGGGCGCGGGCTTTCTTT. The encoded protein is CASSLNGARAFF.